What follows is one T cell receptor (beta chain) and its context. The antigen is not known. The CDR3 contains 15 residues. V lost 5 bases to trimming and J lost 2 bases, with 13 bases between them. Per germline, CDR1 LNHDA and CDR2 SQIVND (reference sequence). Axillary draining lymph nodes of breast cancer patients supplied the node samples. These data come from a study of breast tumors, draining lymph nodes, adjacent tissues. Study-level findings and limits: Tumor repertoires ranked between lymph nodes and nontumor tissue in diversity, with V and J gene preferences. Tumor T cell lymph node origin was a supported hypothesis, not proven.

TCRdb itself ran the multiplex PCR reads through MiXCR, one entry per CDR3 protein. Of around 140,000 distinct CDR3 sequences in the sample, 20% to 25% were seen once. J is TRBJ2-1 and V is TRBV19, with D perhaps TRBD2 (5 bases). Sequencing was done on a sample of axillary lymph node tissue. This receptor was obtained from a female donor with breast cancer. Some clones in this sample may be carry-over from other donors' samples. CDR3 sequence reads: CASSPTNLAYNEQFF. In DNA, the CDR3 is TGTGCCAGTAGTCCGACTAACCTGGCCTACAATGAGCAGTTCTTC.